The T cell receptor (beta chain) described here comes from a study of cytomegalovirus exposure and HLA in healthy donors. The PCR was carried out with 60 Vbeta primers and 13 Jbeta primers. Clones were sequenced by immunoSEQ multiplex PCR, and TCRdb holds only the in-frame ones, with some missing. In the table there are about 76,000 clones, around 80% of which are singletons. When sampled, the donors appeared nominally healthy, though they likely had unrecorded immune exposures. Germline V gene sequence: CDR1 LGHNA, CDR2 YNFKEQ. The CDR3 sequence is 13 residues long. The V gene lost 1 base and the J gene lost 5 bases, with 9 bases spanning the gap. Notes on this clone: The antigen remains undetermined.

Findings of the study overall: Associated with cytomegalovirus, according to the listing, were fewer than 200 TCR beta chains.

The sequence derives from a male donor in good health and CMV-seropositive. The chain carries TRBV4-2 and TRBJ2-7; D not resolved. Sequencing was done on a sample of PBMCs. The CDR3 protein is CASSQAGTHEQYF. The CDR3 DNA sequence: TGTGCCAGCAGCCAAGCGGGTACCCACGAGCAGTACTTC.